Here is one TCR beta chain with its context. Up to 2 weeks before entering the study, exposed participants had met a COVID-19 case. These data are taken from a study of blood T cell repertoires in COVID-19. Study-level information: From T cells, B-cell-depleted T cells, or PBMCs came the material, which was cDNA or gDNA.

Per the study methods: The assay estimated nucleated cells by amplifying reference gene primers. TCRdb's copy holds only in-frame clones and misses some; the assay was immunoSEQ multiplex PCR. The V and J calls and the clone size are those of that table, but D and trimming were determined from the DNA. The sample lists around 340,000 clones, roughly 86% occurring once. What was sequenced was PBMCs or T cells enriched from blood (not recorded which). The receptor was isolated from a woman in her 30s who had been exposed to COVID-19.

CDR3: CASSLSLSSGGEAFF. The CDR3 DNA sequence: TGTGCCAGCAGCCTCTCCCTATCCTCGGGGGGCGAAGCTTTCTTT. The chain joins TRBV11-2 to TRBJ1-1; D perhaps matches TRBD1 (6 bases). From germline, CDR1 is SGHAT and CDR2 FQNNGV. The CDR3 loop spans 15 amino acids. Trimming stripped 5 bases from V and 8 bases from J, with 21 bases between.